This T cell receptor (beta chain) was profiled in a study of Ad26.COV2.S vaccination and SARS-CoV-2 variants. Described treatment: around 19 received Ad26.COV2.S at low or high dose, single or two shots; about 5 received placebo; per-sample allocation not given. Material that was analyzed had been drawn on day 63 after the first vaccine or placebo injection. This adult donor, from Boston, was 18-55 years old. Germline V gives CDR1 SGHRS, CDR2 YFSETQ. Trimming removed 5 bases at V and 0 bases at J, with 12 bases between. The CDR3 has 14 residues. A word on this clone: No antigen is known for it. This specimen includes other DNA sequences encoding the same CDR3.

Findings and limits, study-wide: Breadth, reportedly substantial, characterized the spike-specific CD8+ and CD4+ T cell responses after vaccination.

Using immunoSEQ multiplex PCR, the repertoire was profiled, and TCRdb retains in-frame clones only, with some absent. The table has 300,000 to 400,000 clones, approximately 90% seen once. The receptor was derived from a person between 18 and 65 years old who received the Ad26.COV2.S COVID-19 vaccine or a placebo. Sequences were derived from peripheral blood, sampled in a trial of Ad26.COV2.S vaccine versus placebo. The chain recombines TRBV5-1 with TRBJ2-7; D uncertain. The CDR3 loop is CASSFESSSYEQYF. The CDR3, as DNA: TGCGCCAGCAGTTTCGAGTCCAGCTCCTACGAGCAGTACTTC. The full variable domain, completed using reference TRBV5-1 and TRBJ2-7, is KAGVTQTPRYLIKTRGQQVTLSCSPISGHRSVSWYQQTPGQGLQFLFEYFSETQRNKGNFPGRFSGRQFSNSRSEMNVSTLELGDSALYLCASSFESSSYEQYFGPGTRLTVT.